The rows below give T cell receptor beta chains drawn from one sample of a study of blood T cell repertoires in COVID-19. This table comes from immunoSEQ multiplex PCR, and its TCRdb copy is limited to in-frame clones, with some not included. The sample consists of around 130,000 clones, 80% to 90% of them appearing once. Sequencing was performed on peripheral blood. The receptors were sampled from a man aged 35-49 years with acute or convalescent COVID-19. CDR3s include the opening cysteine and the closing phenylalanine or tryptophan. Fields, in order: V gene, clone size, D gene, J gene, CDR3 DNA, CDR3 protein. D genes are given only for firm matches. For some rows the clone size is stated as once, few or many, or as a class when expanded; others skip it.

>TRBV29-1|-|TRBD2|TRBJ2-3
TGCAGCGTTGATCCACTAGCGGGGAGCACAGATACGCAGTATTTT
CSVDPLAGSTDTQYF
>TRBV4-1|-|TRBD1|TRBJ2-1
TGCGCCAGCAGCCAACTACAGGGGGCAGGGGGCAATGAGCAGTTCTTC
CASSQLQGAGGNEQFF
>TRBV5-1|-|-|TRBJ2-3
TGCGCCAGCAGCTTGACACCGGGGGCAGATACGCAGTATTTT
CASSLTPGADTQYF
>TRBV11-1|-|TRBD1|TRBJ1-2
TGTGCCAGCAGCTTAACAGGGGTCTATGGCTACACCTTC
CASSLTGVYGYTF
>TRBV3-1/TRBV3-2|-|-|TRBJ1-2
TGTGCCAGCAGCCCAGGGGACTATGGCTACACCTTC
CASSPGDYGYTF
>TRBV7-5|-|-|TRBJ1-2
TGTGCCAGAAGCTTATCAGATCGAGGTAGACAGGGGGGTAATAACTATGGCTACACCTTC
CARSLSDRGRQGGNNYGYTF
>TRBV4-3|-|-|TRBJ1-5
TGCGCCAGCAGCCAAGGCAGGGAAGGTCAGCCCCAGCATTTT
CASSQGREGQPQHF
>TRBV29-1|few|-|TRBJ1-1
TGCAGCGTTGAACTGCGGATGAACACTGAAGCTTTCTTT
CSVELRMNTEAFF
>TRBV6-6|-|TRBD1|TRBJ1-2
TGTGCCAGCAGTTATACATTGACAGGGTCCTTTGGCTACACCTTC
CASSYTLTGSFGYTF
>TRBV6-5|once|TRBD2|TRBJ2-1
TGTGCCAGCAGTCCCCGGACTAGCGGGGGGTTCGAGCAGTTCTTC
CASSPRTSGGFEQFF
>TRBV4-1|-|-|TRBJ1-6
TGCGCCAGCAGCCAACGGACAGCCCACTATAATTCACCCCTCCACTTT
CASSQRTAHYNSPLHF
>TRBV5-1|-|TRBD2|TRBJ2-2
TGCGCCAGCAGCTCCCCTGGACTAGCGGGAGGCTCGACGAACACCGGGGAGCTGTTTTTT
CASSSPGLAGGSTNTGELFF
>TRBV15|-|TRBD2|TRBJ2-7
TGTGCCACCAGCAGACGGGGGGGCTTGGACGAGCAGTACTTC
CATSRRGGLDEQYF
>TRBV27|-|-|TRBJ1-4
TGTGCCAGCAGTTCGAAGCGCGACCCTCCACGTGGCGAAAAACTGTTTTTT
CASSSKRDPPRGEKLFF